This T cell receptor beta chain was recorded in a study of T cell repertoires in cytomegalovirus infection (dated 2019 in TCRdb). General notes on the study: Recently identified HLA-C-restricted CMV epitopes, whose presentation resists viral immunomodulation, were targeted by peptide stimulations together with well-studied HLA-B-restricted epitopes. Donor HLA type was relevant to the analysis, as public TCR beta signatures indicated carriage of CMV infection together with the matching HLA type.

The treatment or condition label corresponds to: in vitro stimulation with specific CMV peptide epitopes to enrich CMV-specific T cells. Data came from an Illumina HiSeq 1500. Clones were called with MiXCR by TCRdb after fastp trimmed the public reads at Q25, and only in-frame beta chains were retained. All rows with the same CDR3 protein become a single entry with the most common DNA and genes. The sample table contains 900,000 to 950,000 distinct CDR3 sequences; only one count was recorded for roughly 30% of them. Jointly, the top ten make up roughly 13% of the sample. From cysteine to phenylalanine, the CDR3 is 16 amino acids long. Only the CDR3 part of the read is kept: 48 bases, read in frame from the first base. V sheds 0 bases and J sheds 1 base, leaving 12 bases between their ends. CDR1 and CDR2 (LGHNA, YSLEER) derive from the germline V gene. This clonotype has just a few counts. The antigen it recognizes is unknown. No much larger clonotype is one base removed from it; base qualities were not supplied.

What the research found in general, with its limitations: The ex vivo response was dominated by HLA-C-restricted CMV-specific TCR beta clonotypes, which also provided the single most frequent clonotype in two of eight donors. Carriers of CMV infection plus the relevant HLA type were discriminated by the cumulative frequency of public TCR beta family members in the study cohort and in an independent approximately 350-donor cohort.

The receptor's source is a human donor in good health (CMV status not recorded). Some clones in this sample may be carry-over from other donors' samples. The input for sequencing was cultured CD8+ T cells from PBMCs, taken from culture after CMV antigen stimulation. The chain is made from TRBV4-3 and TRBJ1-1; TRBD1 is a possible D gene, resting on 5 matching bases. The CDR3 corresponds to CASSQELAGWNTEAFF. The nucleotide sequence is TGCGCCAGCAGCCAAGAACTGGCAGGGTGGAACACTGAAGCTTTCTTT.